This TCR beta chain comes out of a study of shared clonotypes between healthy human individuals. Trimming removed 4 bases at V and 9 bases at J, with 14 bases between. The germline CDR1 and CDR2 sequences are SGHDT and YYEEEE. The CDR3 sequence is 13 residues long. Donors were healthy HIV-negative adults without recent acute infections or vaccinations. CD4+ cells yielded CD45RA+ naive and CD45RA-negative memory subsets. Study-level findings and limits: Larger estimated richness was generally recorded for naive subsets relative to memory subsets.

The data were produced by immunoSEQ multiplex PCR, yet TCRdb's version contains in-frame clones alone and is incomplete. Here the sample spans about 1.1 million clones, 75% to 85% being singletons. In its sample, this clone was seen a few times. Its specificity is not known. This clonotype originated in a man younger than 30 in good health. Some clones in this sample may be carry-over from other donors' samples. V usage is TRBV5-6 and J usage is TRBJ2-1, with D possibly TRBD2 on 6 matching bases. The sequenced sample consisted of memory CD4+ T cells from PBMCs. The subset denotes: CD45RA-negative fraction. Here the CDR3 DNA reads TGTGCCAGCAGCGTCGGGACTCGTACTGAGCAGTTCTTC. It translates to CASSVGTRTEQFF.